This T cell receptor beta chain appears in the sequencing data of a study of blood T cell repertoires in COVID-19. Study-wide context: Collection of acute and convalescent COVID-19 samples took place in the United States, Italy and Spain. Sources were T cells, B-cell-depleted T cells, or PBMCs; the material itself was cDNA or gDNA.

The V and J ends lost 2 bases and 5 bases, in that order; junction bases with no gene match: 0. This CDR3 region has 13 residues. CDR1 is SGHTA and CDR2 is FQGTGA in the germline V gene. In the original analysis: From reference gene primer amplification, estimates of nucleated cell counts were derived. Sequenced by immunoSEQ multiplex PCR; TCRdb stores in-frame clones only, minus some. V, J and clone size reflect that table, while D and trimming were determined from the DNA. The sample holds about 160,000 clones, roughly 72% seen once. Sequenced: peripheral blood. The receptor comes from a woman aged 80 or older with acute or convalescent COVID-19. The chain employs TRBV7-3 and TRBJ2-1, with 7 bases matching TRBD1. The CDR3 nucleotides are TGTGCCAGCAGCTTACAGGGGGACAATGAGCAGTTCTTC. It codes for CASSLQGDNEQFF.